The 17 T cell receptor beta chains given below trace back to one sample, sequenced in a study of blood T cell repertoires in COVID-19. Clones were sequenced by immunoSEQ multiplex PCR, and TCRdb holds only the in-frame ones, with some missing. The sample includes fewer than 300,000 clones, 65% to 85% of them seen just once. The source material was peripheral blood. Receptors originate from a person aged 65 to 85 with COVID-19, enrolled during active disease.

V gene TRBV2 combines with J gene TRBJ1-1; tentative D call: TRBD1 (5 bases). Per germline, CDR1 SNHLY and CDR2 FYNNEI. The ends were cut back, 4 bases at V and 2 bases at J, with 14 bases in the middle. The CDR3 loop spans 15 amino acids. CDR3 in DNA: TGTGCCAGCAGTGGCGGGGGTCAGGGAAACACTGAAGCTTTCTTT. It specifies CASSGGGQGNTEAFF. The full variable domain, completed using reference TRBV2 and TRBJ1-1, is EPEVTQTPSHQVTQMGQEVILRCVPISNHLYFYWYRQILGQKVEFLVSFYNNEISEKSEIFDDQFSVERPDGSNFTLKIRSTKLEDSAMYFCASSGGGQGNTEAFFGQGTRLTVV.

The chain uses TRBV3-1 (or the pseudogene TRBV3-2) and TRBJ1-2; D gene ambiguous. The germline V gene encodes CDR1 LGHDT and CDR2 YNNKEL (reference sequence). The V end was cut by 1 base, the J end by 0 bases, with 9 bases between. The CDR3 spans 15 residues. The CDR3 sequence is CASSQVAGPNYGYTF. Here the CDR3 DNA reads TGTGCCAGCAGCCAAGTGGCGGGTCCTAACTATGGCTACACCTTC.

CDR3: CASSIATGSYNEQFF. CDR3 bases: TGTGCCAGTAGTATAGCAACGGGCTCCTACAATGAGCAGTTCTTC. The chain has TRBV19 and TRBJ2-1; D is ambiguous. The CDR3 spans 15 residues. Trimming shortened V by 1 base and J by 0 bases, and 7 bases separated the two germline ends. The germline V gene has CDR1 LNHDA and CDR2 SQIVND (reference sequence).

This clone is a singleton in its sample. The chain recombines TRBV5-4 with TRBJ2-3; D is undetermined. Germline V CDR1 and CDR2: SGHNT, YYREEE (reference sequence). The CDR3 has 13 residues. Trimming removed 1 base at V and 4 bases at J, with 7 bases between. The CDR3 DNA reads TGTGCCAGCAGCTTGCCCGTCCCAGATACGCAGTATTTT. It specifies CASSLPVPDTQYF. The whole variable domain, filled in from reference TRBV5-4 and TRBJ2-3, reads ETGVTQSPTHLIKTRGQQVTLRCSSQSGHNTVSWYQQALGQGPQFIFQYYREEENGRGNFPPRFSGLQFPNYSSELNVNALELDDSALYLCASSLPVPDTQYFGPGTRLTVL.

This clone was observed a few times. The chain employs TRBV7-8 and TRBJ2-7, with TRBD2 as a possible D gene (6 bases). Per the germline V gene, CDR1 is SGHVS and CDR2 is FQNEAQ. V dropped 0 bases and J dropped 5 bases, with 11 bases sitting between them. The CDR3 is 14 residues long. CDR3 sequence reads: CASSLAGGTNEQYF. The DNA of the CDR3 is TGTGCCAGCAGCTTAGCGGGGGGTACCAACGAGCAGTACTTC.

The gene calls are TRBV21-1 and TRBJ2-7; the table names TRBD2, a call not compared with the DNA. TRBV21-1 is classified as a pseudogene. The CDR3 runs to 18 residues. The CDR3 DNA reads as TGTGCCAGCAGCAACCAAAACGGGGCGGGACTTGACCCCCACGGGCAGTACTTC. Protein sequence: CASSNQNGAGLDPHGQYF.

The V and J genes are TRBV9 and TRBJ2-1, with D perhaps TRBD2 (6 bases). Trimming cost V 2 bases and J 1 base, with 10 bases left between them. The CDR3 extends over 15 amino acids. From germline, CDR1 is SGDLS and CDR2 YYNGEE. The CDR3 DNA reads as TGTGCCAGCAGCGTTTCGGAGGGGTCCTACAATGAGCAGTTCTTC. Encoded protein: CASSVSEGSYNEQFF. The full variable domain, with the rest looked up from reference TRBV9 and TRBJ2-1, is DSGVTQTPKHLITATGQRVTLRCSPRSGDLSVYWYQQSLDQGLQFLIQYYNGEERAKGNILERFSAQQFPDLHSELNLSSLELGDSALYFCASSVSEGSYNEQFFGPGTRLTVL.

A word on this clone: The same CDR3 can be traced to other DNA sequences in this sample. V gene TRBV20-1 combines with J gene TRBJ2-7, with D unclear. The CDR3 is 11 amino acids. Trimming removed 0 bases from V and 3 bases from J, with 3 bases in between. Germline lookup yields CDR1 DFQATT and CDR2 SNEGSKA (reference sequence). In DNA, the CDR3 is TGCAGTGCTAGAGATAGCTACGAGCAGTACTTC. Translated, it gives CSARDSYEQYF.

The V and J genes are TRBV27 and TRBJ2-7; 9 nucleotides match TRBD1. CDR3 size: 14 residues. Germline V gene data show CDR1 as MNHEY and CDR2 as SMNVEV (reference sequence). The junction had 9 bases not matched to a gene; V was cut back by 8 bases and J by 4 bases. The CDR3 DNA is TGTGCCAGCGGAACCCCGGGACAGGGATACGAGCAGTACTTC. Translation gives CASGTPGQGYEQYF.

The chain's CDR3 is CASSSGLARNTEAFF. Here the CDR3 DNA reads TGTGCCAGCAGCTCTGGTTTAGCACGGAACACTGAAGCTTTCTTT. V is TRBV5-5 and J is TRBJ1-1; D unresolved. Germline CDR1 reads SGHKS; CDR2 reads YYEKEE (reference sequence). CDR3 length: 15 amino acids. The ends were cut back, 3 bases at V and 1 base at J, with 13 bases in the middle.

The chain is built from TRBV11-2 and TRBJ1-3, with D possibly being TRBD1 (6 bases). Trimming shortened V by 5 bases and J by 0 bases, and 14 bases separated the two germline ends. This CDR3 has 16 residues. The germline V gene encodes CDR1 SGHAT and CDR2 FQNNGV. CDR3 sequence (DNA): TGTGCCAGCAGCCCTGGGACACTGAACTCTGGAAACACCATATATTTT. Residues: CASSPGTLNSGNTIYF.

CDR3 DNA sequence: TGTGCCAGCAGGCCGAAGGGACAGGGGAGCTATGGCTACACCTTC. It encodes CASRPKGQGSYGYTF. This chain uses TRBV6-5 with TRBJ1-2; 10 bases are shared with TRBD1. V was clipped by 6 bases and J by 4 bases; unmatched bases: 8. Germline V gene data show CDR1 as MNHEY and CDR2 as SVGAGI. CDR3 size: 15 residues.

This rearrangement joins TRBV7-5 to TRBJ2-1; the D segment call TRBD2 is taken from the table without a DNA check. TRBV7-5 is a pseudogene. The CDR3 sequence is 17 residues long. The CDR3 DNA sequence: TGTGCCAGAAGCTTAGTTCGGTACAGCGGGGCCTACAATGAGCAGTTCTTC. Residues: CARSLVRYSGAYNEQFF.

This chain uses TRBV7-9 with TRBJ2-7; weak D call: TRBD1 (5 bases). Trimming cost V 3 bases and J 6 bases, with 15 bases left between them. The CDR3 runs 14 residues. The V gene's germline CDR1 is SEHNR and CDR2 FQNEAQ (reference sequence). The CDR3 protein is CASSLAGPFAEQYF. The CDR3 DNA is TGTGCCAGCAGCTTGGCAGGGCCATTTGCCGAGCAGTACTTC.

V gene TRBV18 combines with J gene TRBJ2-6; 9 bases are shared with TRBD1. Looked up from germline, CDR1 is KGHSH and CDR2 is LQKENI. This CDR3 has 19 residues. The V and J ends lost 3 bases and 0 bases, in that order; junction bases with no gene match: 9. The chain's CDR3 is CASSPQITGGASGANVLTF. As DNA, the CDR3 is TGTGCCAGCTCACCCCAAATTACAGGGGGCGCCTCTGGGGCCAACGTCCTGACTTTC. Full variable domain (outside the CDR3, taken from reference TRBV18 and TRBJ2-6): NAGVMQNPRHLVRRRGQEARLRCSPMKGHSHVYWYRQLPEEGLKFMVYLQKENIIDESGMPKERFSAEFPKEGPSILRIQQVVRGDSAAYFCASSPQITGGASGANVLTFGAGSRLTVL.

The chain combines TRBV12-1 with TRBJ2-7; TRBD2 is taken as the D call from the table, unchecked against the DNA. TRBV12-1 is noted as a pseudogene. The CDR3 sequence is 12 residues long. CDR3 nucleotide sequence: TGTGCCAGCAGCTTTGTAGAATACGAGCAGTACTTC. Translation gives CASSFVEYEQYF.

To note about this clone: Within the sample, other DNA sequences also encode this same CDR3. The genes are TRBV12-3 or TRBV12-4 and TRBJ2-1; 8 bases map to TRBD2. CDR3 size: 12 residues. V lost 3 bases to trimming and J lost 8 bases; unmatched junction nucleotides: 0. The CDR3 region has the DNA TGTGCCAGCAGTTTCGGGGGGGATGAGCAGTTCTTC. Its protein is CASSFGGDEQFF.